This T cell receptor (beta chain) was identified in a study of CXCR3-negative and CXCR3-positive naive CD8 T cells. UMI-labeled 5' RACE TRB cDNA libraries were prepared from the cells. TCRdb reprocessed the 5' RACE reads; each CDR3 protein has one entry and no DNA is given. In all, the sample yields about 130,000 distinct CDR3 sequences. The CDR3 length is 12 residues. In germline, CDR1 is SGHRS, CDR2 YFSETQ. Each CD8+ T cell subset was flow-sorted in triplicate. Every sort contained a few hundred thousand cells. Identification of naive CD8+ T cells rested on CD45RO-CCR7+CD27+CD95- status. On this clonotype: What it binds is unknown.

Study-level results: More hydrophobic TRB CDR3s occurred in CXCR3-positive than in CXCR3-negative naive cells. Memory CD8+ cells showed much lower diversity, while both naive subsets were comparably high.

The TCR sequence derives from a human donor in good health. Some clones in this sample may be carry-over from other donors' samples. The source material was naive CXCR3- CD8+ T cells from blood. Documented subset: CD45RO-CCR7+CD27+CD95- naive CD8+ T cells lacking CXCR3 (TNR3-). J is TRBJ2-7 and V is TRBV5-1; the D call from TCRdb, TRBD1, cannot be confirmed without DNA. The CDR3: CASSPGIYEQYF.